This T cell receptor beta chain was sequenced in a study of blood T cells in healthy people across ages. Findings and caveats of the study: Naive CD4+ cell counts and diversity both ran higher in long-lived than in aged donors.

Germline V CDR1 and CDR2: DFQATT, SNEGSKA (reference sequence). The CDR3 consists of 12 residues. The V end lost 7 bases, the J end lost 3 bases, and 11 bases lay between the germline ends. For this clonotype: Its target is unknown.

PCR was performed a second time for roughly 7 to 12 cycles using a sample-barcoded 5' primer and a J-beta primer mix. Using its own MiXCR run on the 5' RACE reads, TCRdb lists one record per CDR3 protein. The sample carries some 890,000 distinct CDR3 sequences, about 28% recorded once. These sequences were also reported in another study, on T cells of mothers and their children. From that report: Every mother supplied over 10 million TCR beta CDR3 reads and every child 2.5 million to 3.5 million.

The V and J genes are TRBV20-1 and TRBJ2-3, with D possibly matching TRBD1 (5 bases). This sequence was found in a woman aged 40 to 55 in good health. Sequencing was performed on blood. The CDR3: CSVGRVTDTQYF. The CDR3 DNA reads as TGCAGTGTGGGCAGGGTGACAGATACGCAGTATTTT.